A single sample gave rise to the 25 T cell receptor beta chains below, sequenced in a study of CD8 T cells in Susac syndrome. With random hexamers, 0.5 to 1 ug RNA was reverse transcribed. TCRdb used MiXCR to reprocess the immunoSEQ multiplex PCR reads, holding one entry per CDR3 protein. The sample lists roughly 190,000 distinct CDR3 sequences; over 85% were seen once. Sequencing input: CD4+ T cells from PBMCs. The receptors were sampled from a human donor in good health.

This rearrangement joins TRBV27 to TRBJ2-6, with unresolved D. The germline CDR1 and CDR2 sequences are MNHEY and SMNVEV (reference sequence). V was clipped by 5 bases and J by 2 bases, with 7 bases between them. This CDR3 is built from 14 residues. CDR3 nucleotides: TGTGCCAGCAGTCAGGTGGCTGGGGCCAACGTCCTGACTTTC. Protein product: CASSQVAGANVLTF.

V and J are TRBV12-3 or TRBV12-4 and TRBJ2-6, with D hard to call. The V end lost 7 bases, the J end lost 4 bases, and 8 bases lay between the germline ends. This CDR3 is 13 amino acids long. Here the CDR3 reads CASISTGANVLTF. CDR3 bases: TGTGCCAGCATCAGTACGGGGGCCAACGTCCTGACTTTC.

The rearrangement joins TRBV6-5 to TRBJ2-1; 8 bases fit TRBD1. This CDR3 region has 12 residues. Germline CDR1 and CDR2: MNHEY and SVGAGI. V was clipped by 9 bases and J by 5 bases; unmatched bases: 3. The CDR3 DNA reads TGTGCCAGTTGGGACAGGAACAATGAGCAGTTCTTC. Translation gives CASWDRNNEQFF.

The chain couples TRBV5-1 to TRBJ1-1, with a tentative D call TRBD1 (5 bases). Between the trimmed V and J ends, which lost 9 bases and 4 bases, there was a span of 16 bases. The CDR3 runs 13 residues. Germline lookup yields CDR1 SGHRS and CDR2 YFSETQ. CDR3 sequence (DNA): TGCGCCACCACCCCGGGGGGGAGCACTGAAGCTTTCTTT. This encodes CATTPGGSTEAFF.

V and J are TRBV9 and TRBJ2-5, with 7 bases lining up with TRBD1. Per germline, CDR1 SGDLS and CDR2 YYNGEE. The V gene end was trimmed by 4 bases and the J gene end by 2 bases; junction bases not matched to a gene: 5. The CDR3 has 14 amino acids. CDR3 DNA sequence: TGTGCCAGCAGCCTGGGACAGTTACAAGAGACCCAGTACTTC. The encoded protein is CASSLGQLQETQYF.

The chain employs TRBV6-5 and TRBJ2-7, with TRBD2 matching over 8 bases. With 5 bases clipped from V and 5 bases from J, the junction kept 5 bases outside the gene matches. CDR1 is MNHEY, CDR2 SVGAGI, per germline. The CDR3 covers 13 residues. DNA of the CDR3: TGTGCCAGCAGTGACCGGGAGGGCGACGAGCAGTACTTC. Its translation is CASSDREGDEQYF.

The chain uses TRBV29-1 and TRBJ2-5; 7 bases align to TRBD1. The CDR3 loop spans 15 amino acids. Germline V gene data show CDR1 as SQVTM and CDR2 as ANQGSEA. V gave up 6 bases and J gave up 1 base; unmatched junction bases: 11. The DNA of the CDR3 is TGCAGCGTCCCAAACCCGGGACAGATCCAAGAGACCCAGTACTTC. Protein: CSVPNPGQIQETQYF.

The rearrangement links TRBV9 to TRBJ2-7; 8 positions match TRBD2. V trimming: 0 bases; J trimming: 7 bases; junction bases outside the gene matches: 9. CDR3 length: 15 amino acids. CDR1 is SGDLS and CDR2 is YYNGEE in the germline V gene. CDR3: CASSVEGGGLGEQYF. For the CDR3, the DNA is TGTGCCAGCAGCGTAGAGGGAGGGGGACTAGGAGAGCAGTACTTC.

The chain links TRBV20-1 to TRBJ2-3; D might be TRBD2 (6 bases). Germline assignment: CDR1 DFQATT and CDR2 SNEGSKA (reference sequence). CDR3 length equals 14 residues. V lost 3 bases and J lost 1, with 11 bases in between. The CDR3 protein is CSARGVAGTDTQYF. CDR3 sequence (DNA): TGCAGTGCTAGGGGGGTAGCGGGCACAGATACGCAGTATTTT.

The chain links TRBV28 to TRBJ2-3, with 8 bases fitting TRBD1. This CDR3 has 14 residues. Germline loops: CDR1 MDHEN, CDR2 SYDVKM. J gave up 5 bases and V 6 bases, and 7 bases lay outside the gene matches. This CDR3 is CASRWTGTGDTQYF. In nucleotides, the CDR3 is TGTGCCAGCAGGTGGACAGGGACGGGAGATACGCAGTATTTT.

The rearrangement joins TRBV29-1 to TRBJ1-2; D not certain. This CDR3 is built from 10 residues. Per the germline V gene, CDR1 is SQVTM and CDR2 is ANQGSEA. The CDR3 DNA reads as TGCACCGCAGGAGACTATGGCTACACCTTC. This gives the protein CTAGDYGYTF.

The chain recombines TRBV18 with TRBJ2-3; D uncertain. The V end lost 0 bases, the J end lost 11 bases, and 21 bases lay between the germline ends. Germline loops: CDR1 KGHSH, CDR2 LQKENI. The CDR3 is made up of 16 amino acids. CDR3 residues: CASSPPRSTAESGQYF. DNA of the CDR3: TGTGCCAGCTCACCACCGAGATCGACGGCCGAATCGGGGCAGTATTTT. Based on the CDR3 plus reference TRBV18 and TRBJ2-3, the full variable domain is NAGVMQNPRHLVRRRGQEARLRCSPMKGHSHVYWYRQLPEEGLKFMVYLQKENIIDESGMPKERFSAEFPKEGPSILRIQQVVRGDSAAYFCASSPPRSTAESGQYFGPGTRLTVL.

This rearrangement joins TRBV5-1 to TRBJ1-2, with a tentative D call TRBD1 (5 bases). The CDR3 extends over 14 amino acids. V was trimmed by 4 bases and J by 8 bases, leaving 18 bases between them. CDR1 and CDR2 (germline): SGHRS, YFSETQ. CDR3 loop: CASSLPDKTGGYTF. CDR3 sequence (DNA): TGCGCCAGCAGCCTCCCGGACAAGACGGGGGGCTACACCTTC.

This chain joins TRBV27 and TRBJ1-5; possible D gene TRBD1, 5 bases. This CDR3 is built from 14 residues. V dropped 5 bases and J dropped 2 bases, with 10 bases sitting between them. Per the germline V gene, CDR1 is MNHEY and CDR2 is SMNVEV (reference sequence). The CDR3 loop is CASSRGRGNQPQHF. CDR3 DNA: TGTGCCAGCAGTAGGGGTCGTGGCAATCAGCCCCAGCATTTT.

The gene calls are TRBV25-1 and TRBJ2-1; the match to TRBD2 covers 9 bases. The V gene end was trimmed by 1 base and the J gene end by 5 bases; junction bases not matched to a gene: 6. Per the germline V gene, CDR1 is MGHDK and CDR2 is SYGVNS. This CDR3 has 16 amino acids. The CDR3 region is CASSESRAGGDNEQFF. The CDR3 DNA reads as TGTGCCAGCAGTGAATCGAGGGCGGGAGGGGACAATGAGCAGTTCTTC.

The chain couples TRBV20-1 to TRBJ2-1, with D perhaps matching TRBD2 (5 bases). V lost 6 bases and J 2 bases, leaving 17 bases between the germline ends. Germline-derived CDR1 and CDR2 are DFQATT and SNEGSKA (reference sequence). The CDR3 consists of 15 residues. The CDR3 DNA is TGCAGTGCCCACGGCCGCGGCGGGCCCTACAATGAGCAGTTCTTC. It translates to CSAHGRGGPYNEQFF.

The chain has TRBV7-2 and TRBJ2-7; D is ambiguous. Germline assignment: CDR1 SGHTA and CDR2 FQGNSA. V lost 2 bases to trimming and J lost 2 bases, with 4 bases between them. The CDR3 is 12 amino acids. For the CDR3, the DNA is TGTGCCAGCAGCTTAAGCGCCTACGAGCAGTACTTC. Protein sequence: CASSLSAYEQYF.

The rearrangement links TRBV29-1 to TRBJ2-7; D gene unclear. Trimming pared 3 bases from V and 2 bases from J, leaving 8 bases between. The V gene's germline CDR1 is SQVTM and CDR2 ANQGSEA. CDR3 length: 12 amino acids. The CDR3 DNA reads TGCAGCGTTGAGACATCTACCTACGAGCAGTACTTC. Translation: CSVETSTYEQYF.

The chain couples TRBV15 to TRBJ2-3, with D possibly being TRBD2 (7 bases). CDR3 length: 13 residues. The ends were cut back, 6 bases at V and 6 bases at J, with 13 bases in the middle. Germline V gene sequence: CDR1 LNHNV, CDR2 YYDKDF (reference sequence). CDR3 residues: CATSPGGRDTQYF. CDR3 bases: TGTGCCACCAGTCCCGGGGGGCGGGATACGCAGTATTTT.

The gene calls are TRBV29-1 and TRBJ2-5; D call uncertain. Looked up from germline, CDR1 is SQVTM and CDR2 is ANQGSEA. This CDR3 is 12 amino acids long. V dropped 6 bases and J dropped 3 bases, with 11 bases sitting between them. The CDR3 nucleotides read TGCAGCGTGTTGGCCCGGGAAGAGACCCAGTACTTC. It is translated as CSVLAREETQYF.

The chain has TRBV29-1 and TRBJ2-1; 9 bases are shared with TRBD1. CDR3 length: 13 residues. Germline loops: CDR1 SQVTM, CDR2 ANQGSEA. The J segment lost 2 bases and the V segment lost 4 bases, leaving 0 bases of the junction unmatched. The CDR3 nucleotides read TGCAGCGTTGGACAGGGGGCCTACAATGAGCAGTTCTTC. Its translation is CSVGQGAYNEQFF.

The V and J genes are TRBV29-1 and TRBJ1-1; D may be TRBD1 (5 bases). V was shortened by 5 bases and J by 5 bases, with 15 bases between the two germline ends. CDR1 is SQVTM, CDR2 ANQGSEA, per germline. This CDR3 has 13 residues. The CDR3 reads CSVSPGRWTEAFF. The CDR3 coding sequence is TGCAGCGTTTCCCCAGGGCGGTGGACTGAAGCTTTCTTT.

This clonotype was recorded once. The CDR3 DNA reads TGCAGCGCCCCCGGGAGAGGGGACAGGACCGGGGAGCTGTTTTTT. It translates to CSAPGRGDRTGELFF. This chain connects TRBV29-1 to TRBJ2-2; 8 bases are shared with TRBD1. The CDR3 covers 15 residues. The germline gives CDR1 SQVTM, CDR2 ANQGSEA. Unmatched junction bases numbered 12, after V lost 7 bases and J lost 5 bases.

The V and J genes are TRBV28 and TRBJ2-5, with 9 bases matching TRBD2. J was trimmed by 3 bases and V by 0 bases; bases with no gene match: 2. Per the germline V gene, CDR1 is MDHEN and CDR2 is SYDVKM. CDR3 length: 15 residues. CDR3 DNA sequence: TGTGCCAGCAGTTTATGGGGCGGGAGGGAAGAGACCCAGTACTTC. Translated, it gives CASSLWGGREETQYF.

This clonotype was seen only once. The chain recombines TRBV20-1 with TRBJ1-5; D is unresolved. Germline V CDR1 and CDR2: DFQATT, SNEGSKA (reference sequence). V was shortened by 3 bases and J by 4 bases, with 7 bases between the two germline ends. The CDR3 covers 12 residues. CDR3 protein: CSASRQNQPQHF. The CDR3 DNA is TGCAGTGCTAGCCGGCAGAATCAGCCCCAGCATTTT.